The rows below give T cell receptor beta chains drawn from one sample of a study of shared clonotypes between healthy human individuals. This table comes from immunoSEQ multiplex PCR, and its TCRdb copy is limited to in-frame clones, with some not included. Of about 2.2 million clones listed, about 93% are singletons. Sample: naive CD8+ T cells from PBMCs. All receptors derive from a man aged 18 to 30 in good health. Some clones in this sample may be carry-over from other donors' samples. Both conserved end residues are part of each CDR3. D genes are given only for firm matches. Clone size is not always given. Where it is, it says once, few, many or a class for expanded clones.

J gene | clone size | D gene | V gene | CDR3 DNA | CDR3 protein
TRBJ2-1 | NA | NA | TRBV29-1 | TGCAGCGTCCAGCCCAGCTCCTACAATGAGCAGTTCTTC | CSVQPSSYNEQFF
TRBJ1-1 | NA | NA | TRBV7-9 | TGTGCCAGCAGCCCCCCAGGAGCAGGGAGCACTGAAGCTTTCTTT | CASSPPGAGSTEAFF
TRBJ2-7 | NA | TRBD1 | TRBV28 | TGTGCCAGCAGTCTGCCACGGACAGGGATATACGAGCAGTACTTC | CASSLPRTGIYEQYF
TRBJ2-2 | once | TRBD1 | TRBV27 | TGTGCCACCGGACAGGGGAACACCGGGGAGCTGTTTTTT | CATGQGNTGELFF
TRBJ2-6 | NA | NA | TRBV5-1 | TGCGCCAGCAGCCCCTCTGGGGCCAACGTCCTGACTTTC | CASSPSGANVLTF
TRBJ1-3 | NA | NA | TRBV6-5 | TGTGCCAGCAGTTACTCCGAGGCATCCTCTGGAAACACCATATATTTT | CASSYSEASSGNTIYF
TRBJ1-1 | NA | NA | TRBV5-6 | TGTGCCAGCAGCCAGACCGACCTTGAAGCTTTCTTT | CASSQTDLEAFF
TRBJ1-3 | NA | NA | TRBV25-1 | TGTGCCAGCAGTGACGGGGTCTCTGGAAACACCATATATTTT | CASSDGVSGNTIYF
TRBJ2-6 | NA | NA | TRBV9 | TGTGCCAGCAGCGTAGAAAAGACAGGGACTTCGTCCTCTGGGGCCAACGTCCTGACTTTC | CASSVEKTGTSSSGANVLTF
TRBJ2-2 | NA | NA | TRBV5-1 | TGCGCCAGCAGCTTGGGGGGAGTGCCCTCGGGAACCGGGGAGCTGTTTTTT | CASSLGGVPSGTGELFF
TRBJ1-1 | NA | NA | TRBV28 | TGTGCCAGCAGTTTCTCTCCCGGGGGGTCGGCTGAAGCTTTCTTT | CASSFSPGGSAEAFF
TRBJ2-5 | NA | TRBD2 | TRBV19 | TGTGCCAGTAGCACCCGGGAGGGCCGGGAGGAGACCCAGTACTTC | CASSTREGREETQYF
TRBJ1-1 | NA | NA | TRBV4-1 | TGCGCCAGCAGCCCGCTCTACGTTAGGAGCACTGAAGCTTTCTTT | CASSPLYVRSTEAFF
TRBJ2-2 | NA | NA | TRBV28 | TGTGCCAGCAGTTTAGTAGGGGCGACCACCGGGGAGCTGTTTTTT | CASSLVGATTGELFF
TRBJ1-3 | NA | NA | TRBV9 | TGTGCCAGCATGCCGGACAGTTTTGGAAACACCATATATTTT | CASMPDSFGNTIYF
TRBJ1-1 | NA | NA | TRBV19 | TGTGCCAGTAGTCCGTCATTGGGTAACACTGAAGCTTTCTTT | CASSPSLGNTEAFF
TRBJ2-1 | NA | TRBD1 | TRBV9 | TGTGCCAGCAGCAAGACAGGGGTAGAGCAGTTCTTC | CASSKTGVEQFF
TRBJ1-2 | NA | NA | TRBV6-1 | TGTGCCAACTGGTGGGCTTATGGCTACACCTTC | CANWWAYGYTF
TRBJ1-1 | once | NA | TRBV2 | TGTGCCAGCAACCATTTAAACGATGGTGCGGGGAACACTGAAGCTTTCTTT | CASNHLNDGAGNTEAFF
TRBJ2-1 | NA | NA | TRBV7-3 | TGTGCCAGCAGCTTAACGGGTCGGGGACCGTTCGAAGAGCAGTTCTTC | CASSLTGRGPFEEQFF
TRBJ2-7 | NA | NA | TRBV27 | TGTGCCAGCAGTCTTTCACAGGGTTCGTACGAGCAGTACTTC | CASSLSQGSYEQYF
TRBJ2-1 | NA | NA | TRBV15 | TGTGCCACCATGATGACGAGAACTAGCTTCCATGAGCAGTTCTTC | CATMMTRTSFHEQFF
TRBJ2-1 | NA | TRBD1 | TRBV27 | TGTGCCAGCAGGATCCGGGACAGGGGCACGAATGAGCAGTTCTTC | CASRIRDRGTNEQFF
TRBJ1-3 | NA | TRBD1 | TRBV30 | TGTGCCTCTGACAGGGAGTCCCCTGGAAACACCATATATTTT | CASDRESPGNTIYF
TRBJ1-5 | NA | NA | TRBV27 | TGTGCCAGCAGAACAGGCAATCAGCCCCAGCATTTT | CASRTGNQPQHF
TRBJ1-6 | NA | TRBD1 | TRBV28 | TGTGCCAGCAGTCACCGGGACAGGGTTTCACCCCTCCACTTT | CASSHRDRVSPLHF
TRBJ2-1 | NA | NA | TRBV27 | TGTGCCAGCGGGGGCTACCACAATGAGCAGTTCTTC | CASGGYHNEQFF
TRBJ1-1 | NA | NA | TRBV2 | TGTGCCAGCAGAACAGAATTCCTGAACACTGAAGCTTTCTTT | CASRTEFLNTEAFF
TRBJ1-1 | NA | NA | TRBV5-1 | TGCGCCAGCAGCGTAACTAGGTCTGGGAACACTGAAGCTTTCTTT | CASSVTRSGNTEAFF
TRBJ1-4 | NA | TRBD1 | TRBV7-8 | TGTGCCAGCAGCGCTAACAGGGGGCTCGCAGAAAAACTGTTTTTT | CASSANRGLAEKLFF
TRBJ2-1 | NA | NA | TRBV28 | TGTGCCAGCAGTTTCCGTACCAATCTGTGGGAGCAGTTCTTC | CASSFRTNLWEQFF
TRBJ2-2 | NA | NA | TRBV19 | TGTGCCAGTAGGGACCCAGAGAACACCGGGGAGCTGTTTTTT | CASRDPENTGELFF
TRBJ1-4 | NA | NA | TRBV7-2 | TGTGCCAGCAGCCCTCTGACGAGTGATGAAAAACTGTTTTTT | CASSPLTSDEKLFF
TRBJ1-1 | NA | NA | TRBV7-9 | TGTGCCAGCAGCTTAGATCGGGGGGAAGCTTTCTTT | CASSLDRGEAFF
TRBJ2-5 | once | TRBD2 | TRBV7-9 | TGTGCCAGCAGCTTAAAGACCCGTCTGGCGGGGGACCAAGAGACCCAGTACTTC | CASSLKTRLAGDQETQYF
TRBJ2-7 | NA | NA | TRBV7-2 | TGTGCCAGCAGCCATATACGGACCAGGGGGGCCTACGAGCAGTACTTC | CASSHIRTRGAYEQYF
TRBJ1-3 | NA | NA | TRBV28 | TGTGCCAGCAGTTTATTTAGGGTAGCTGGAAACACCATATATTTT | CASSLFRVAGNTIYF
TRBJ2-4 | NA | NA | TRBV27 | TGTGCCAGCAGTTTATCGGGGGGAGGCATTCAGTACTTC | CASSLSGGGIQYF
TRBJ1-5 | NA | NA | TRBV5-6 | TGTGCCAGCAGCTTAGGCCAACCCAATCAGCCCCAGCATTTT | CASSLGQPNQPQHF
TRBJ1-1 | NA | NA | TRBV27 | TGTGCCAGCACCCCGAGCTGGGGGCTAGTGAACACTGAAGCTTTCTTT | CASTPSWGLVNTEAFF
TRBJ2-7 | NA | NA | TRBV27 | TGTGCCAGCAGTTTGTCTAGCGACTCCTACGAGCAGTACTTC | CASSLSSDSYEQYF
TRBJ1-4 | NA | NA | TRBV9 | TGTGCCAGCAGCGTCCGGACAGACCTTAATGAAAAACTGTTTTTT | CASSVRTDLNEKLFF
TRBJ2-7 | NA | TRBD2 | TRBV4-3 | TGCGCCAGCAGCGTCGCTAGCGGGAGGGCCGGAGTTAACGAGCAGTACTTC | CASSVASGRAGVNEQYF
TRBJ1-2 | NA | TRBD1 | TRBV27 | TGTGCCAGCACTAGGGGAGGGGGCGTAGGAGGCTACACCTTC | CASTRGGGVGGYTF
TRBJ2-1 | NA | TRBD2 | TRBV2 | TGTGCCACGGGACTAGCGGGAACGATCGATGAGCAGTTCTTC | CATGLAGTIDEQFF
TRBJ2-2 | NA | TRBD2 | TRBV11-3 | TGTGCCAGCAGCCCCCGGGGCGGGAGGGCGGCCGGGGAGCTGTTTTTT | CASSPRGGRAAGELFF
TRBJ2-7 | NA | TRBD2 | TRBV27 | TGTGCCAGCAGTACGCTCGGGACTAGCGGGATTGGAACCTACGAGCAGTACTTC | CASSTLGTSGIGTYEQYF
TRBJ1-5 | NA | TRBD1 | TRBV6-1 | TGTGCCAGCAGTGAGCGGACAGGGGGAGGCAATCAGCCCCAGCATTTT | CASSERTGGGNQPQHF
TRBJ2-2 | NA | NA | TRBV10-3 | TGTGCCATCAGTGATTGGGACGTTGCTAACACCGGGGAGCTGTTTTTT | CAISDWDVANTGELFF
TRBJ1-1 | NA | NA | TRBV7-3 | TGTGCCAGCAGCCCCCGTGGCGGGGAAGCTTTCTTT | CASSPRGGEAFF
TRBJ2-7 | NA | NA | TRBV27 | TGTGCCAGCAGCCTACAGGACGGTAGCTCCTACGAGCAGTACTTC | CASSLQDGSSYEQYF
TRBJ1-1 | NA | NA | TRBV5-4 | TGTGCCAGCAGCTTGAACGGGATGAACACTGAAGCTTTCTTT | CASSLNGMNTEAFF
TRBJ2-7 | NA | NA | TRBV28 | TGTGCCAGCAGTCGTGAGGGCCCTTACGAGCAGTACTTC | CASSREGPYEQYF
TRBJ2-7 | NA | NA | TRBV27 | TGTGCCAGCAGTCCCCAAGCGTTGAGATACGAGCAGTACTTC | CASSPQALRYEQYF